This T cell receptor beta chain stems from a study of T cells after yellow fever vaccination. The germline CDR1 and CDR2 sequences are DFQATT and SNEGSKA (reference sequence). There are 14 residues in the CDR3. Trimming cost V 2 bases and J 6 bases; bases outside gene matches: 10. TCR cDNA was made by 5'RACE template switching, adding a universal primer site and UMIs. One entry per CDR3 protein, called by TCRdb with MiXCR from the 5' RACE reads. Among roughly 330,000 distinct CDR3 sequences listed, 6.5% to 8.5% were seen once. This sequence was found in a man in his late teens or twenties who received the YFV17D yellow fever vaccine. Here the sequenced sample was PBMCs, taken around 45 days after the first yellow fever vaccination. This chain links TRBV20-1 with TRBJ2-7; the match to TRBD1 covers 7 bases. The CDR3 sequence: CSARKRDRLSEQYF. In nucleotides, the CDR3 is TGCAGTGCTAGAAAAAGGGACAGACTCTCCGAGCAGTACTTC.